The rows below give T cell receptor beta chains drawn from one sample of a study of CD8+CD57+ T cells in acquired aplastic anemia. TCRdb passed the reads through MiXCR, listing each CDR3 protein once. The sample lists approximately 57,000 distinct CDR3 sequences, roughly 60% occurring once. Sequencing input: sorted CD4+, CD8+, or CD8+CD57+ T cells (not recorded which) from PBMCs. Every receptor here comes from a human donor with aplastic anemia. Each CDR3 is given with its conserved first and last residue. The order of the fields is J gene, V gene, CDR3 protein.

J: TRBJ2-7
V: TRBV6-5
CDR3: CASSYVQGNYEQYF

J: TRBJ1-1
V: TRBV10-3
CDR3: CAISDGQGARAFF

J: TRBJ2-3
V: TRBV5-6
CDR3: CASSLLRGSTDTQYF

J: TRBJ1-5
V: TRBV6-2/TRBV6-3
CDR3: CASSPRGGANQPQHF

J: TRBJ2-7
V: TRBV2
CDR3: CASSYRTYEQYF

J: TRBJ1-6
V: TRBV27
CDR3: CASSLQGTSPLHF

J: TRBJ1-6
V: TRBV29-1
CDR3: CSSEEDEDGSSYNSPLHF

J: TRBJ2-2
V: TRBV10-1
CDR3: CASSDRVLPGELFF

J: TRBJ1-1
V: TRBV4-1
CDR3: CASSQGTVTEAFF

J: TRBJ1-6
V: TRBV12-3/TRBV12-4
CDR3: CASSFGNSPLHF

J: TRBJ1-2
V: TRBV10-3
CDR3: CAISDAPGNADYGYTF

J: TRBJ1-6
V: TRBV7-2
CDR3: CASTLASGRGKTPLHF

J: TRBJ2-7
V: TRBV27
CDR3: CASSFLDRGVYEQYF

J: TRBJ1-5
V: TRBV10-1
CDR3: CASSAWGTGSNQPQHF

J: TRBJ2-1
V: TRBV20-1
CDR3: CSARDPDRANEQFF

J: TRBJ1-6
V: TRBV9
CDR3: CASSVGRGPNSPLHF

J: TRBJ1-6
V: TRBV15
CDR3: CATSRHTTGINSPLHF

J: TRBJ2-7
V: TRBV20-1
CDR3: CSAFINSYEQYF

J: TRBJ2-7
V: TRBV7-2
CDR3: CASTLGGHEQYF

J: TRBJ1-1
V: TRBV2
CDR3: CATSQGANTEAFF

J: TRBJ2-7
V: TRBV7-6
CDR3: CASSLGTGTYERYF

J: TRBJ2-1
V: TRBV7-9
CDR3: CASSLAGTYNEQFF

J: TRBJ1-1
V: TRBV13
CDR3: CASTEGGGHTEAFF

J: TRBJ1-1
V: TRBV7-2
CDR3: CASSPAQGLTEAFF

J: TRBJ1-1
V: TRBV7-8
CDR3: CASWGPGNTEAFF

J: TRBJ1-1
V: TRBV13
CDR3: CASSFITEAFF

J: TRBJ2-7
V: TRBV9
CDR3: CASGLHSGQAYEQYF

J: TRBJ2-2
V: TRBV6-1
CDR3: CASIIKGTGELFF

J: TRBJ1-5
V: TRBV10-3
CDR3: CAISESEHQPQHF

J: TRBJ2-5
V: TRBV20-1
CDR3: CSAIRTYQETQYF

J: TRBJ1-6
V: TRBV2
CDR3: CARGFSFNSPLHF

J: TRBJ2-5
V: TRBV5-4
CDR3: CASSFPQGVRETQYF